Shown below are 8 T cell receptor beta chains from a single sample sequenced in a study of T cell responses to AZD1222 COVID-19 vaccine. The data were produced by immunoSEQ multiplex PCR, yet TCRdb's version contains in-frame clones alone and is incomplete. The sample yields around 78,000 clones, around nine tenths seen once. Sample: peripheral blood, taken on day 0 of AZD1222 vaccination. These receptors were taken from an adult in good health.

The chain employs TRBV29-1 and TRBJ2-5; no clear D gene. Germline loops: CDR1 SQVTM, CDR2 ANQGSEA. The CDR3 sequence is 12 residues long. The ends were cut back, 4 bases at V and 5 bases at J, with 11 bases in the middle. The CDR3 DNA sequence: TGCAGCGTTGTCGACATAGGGGAGACCCAGTACTTC. Protein sequence: CSVVDIGETQYF.

The chain couples TRBV7-2 to TRBJ1-1, with TRBD1 identical over 9 bases. CDR3 size: 15 residues. V trimming: 0 bases; J trimming: 10 bases; junction bases outside the gene matches: 9. Looked up from germline, CDR1 is SGHTA and CDR2 is FQGNSA. CDR3 nucleotides: TGTGCCAGCAGCTTAGCACCCACAGGGGGCGTCCGAGCTTTCTTT. It encodes CASSLAPTGGVRAFF.

The rearrangement joins TRBV29-1 to TRBJ2-1; maybe TRBD2 (7 bases). The CDR3 has 15 residues. V gave up 3 bases and J gave up 8 bases, with 20 bases separating them. Germline-derived CDR1 and CDR2 are SQVTM and ANQGSEA. For the CDR3, the DNA is TGCAGCGTTGAGGTTCGAGGGGGGGTATCGTATGAGCAGTTCTTC. Its translation: CSVEVRGGVSYEQFF.

The rearrangement joins TRBV6-1 to TRBJ1-3; D is uncertain. The CDR3 consists of 16 residues. V was trimmed by 1 base and J by 0 bases, leaving 10 bases between them. In germline, CDR1 is MNHNS, CDR2 SASEGT. CDR3 nucleotide sequence: TGTGCCAGCAGTGAAGGGCTAGTGACCTCTGGAAACACCATATATTTT. This encodes CASSEGLVTSGNTIYF.

Details on this clone: An end of the junction does not agree with germline; a read error may underlie this. This sequence joins TRBV13 and TRBJ1-1; tentative D call: TRBD1 (6 bases). Looked up from germline, CDR1 is PRHDT and CDR2 is FYEKMQ (reference sequence). The CDR3 consists of 12 residues. The CDR3 nucleotides read TGTGCCAGCAGCCTAGGACAGAGGAAAGCTTTCTTT. Protein sequence: CASSLGQRKAFF.

This chain links TRBV6-5 with TRBJ1-5; D unresolved. There are 15 residues in the CDR3. V lost 2 bases and J 4 bases, leaving 12 bases between the germline ends. Germline V gene data show CDR1 as MNHEY and CDR2 as SVGAGI. The CDR3 DNA reads as TGTGCCAGCAGTTACGGGCCAGCTTCAAATCAGCCCCAGCATTTT. Its protein is CASSYGPASNQPQHF.

This chain uses TRBV28 with TRBJ1-2, with D perhaps matching TRBD1 (5 bases). The CDR3 runs to 12 residues. The germline V gene encodes CDR1 MDHEN and CDR2 SYDVKM. The ends were cut back, 2 bases at V and 6 bases at J, with 7 bases in the middle. The CDR3 loop is CASSLRGDGYTF. CDR3 DNA: TGTGCCAGCAGTTTACGGGGGGATGGCTACACCTTC.

This chain uses TRBV4-2 with TRBJ1-5; no clear D gene. Germline V gives CDR1 LGHNA, CDR2 YNFKEQ. V was shortened by 0 bases and J by 8 bases, with 5 bases between the two germline ends. The CDR3 length is 12 residues. CDR3 protein: CASSQDRKPQHF. The CDR3 region has the DNA TGTGCCAGCAGCCAAGATAGGAAGCCCCAGCATTTT.